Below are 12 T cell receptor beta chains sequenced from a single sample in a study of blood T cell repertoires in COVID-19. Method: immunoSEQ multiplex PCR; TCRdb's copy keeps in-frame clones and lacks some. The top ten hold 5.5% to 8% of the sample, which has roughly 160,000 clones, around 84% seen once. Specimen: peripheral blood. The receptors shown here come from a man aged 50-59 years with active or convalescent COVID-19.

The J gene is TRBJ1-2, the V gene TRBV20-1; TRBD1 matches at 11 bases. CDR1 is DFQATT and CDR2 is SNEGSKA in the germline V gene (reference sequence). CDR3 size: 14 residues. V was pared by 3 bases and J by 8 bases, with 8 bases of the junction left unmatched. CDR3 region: CSASTGQGASGYTF. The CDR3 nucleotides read TGCAGTGCTAGTACAGGACAGGGGGCGTCCGGCTACACCTTC.

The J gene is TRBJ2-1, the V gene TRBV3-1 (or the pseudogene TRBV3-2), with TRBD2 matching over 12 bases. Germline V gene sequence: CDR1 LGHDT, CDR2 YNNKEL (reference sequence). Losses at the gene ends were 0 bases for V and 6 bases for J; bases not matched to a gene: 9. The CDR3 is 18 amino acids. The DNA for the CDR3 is TGTGCCAGCAGCCAAGATTTTGCTAGCGGGGGGGCAGGCAATGAGCAGTTCTTC. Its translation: CASSQDFASGGAGNEQFF.

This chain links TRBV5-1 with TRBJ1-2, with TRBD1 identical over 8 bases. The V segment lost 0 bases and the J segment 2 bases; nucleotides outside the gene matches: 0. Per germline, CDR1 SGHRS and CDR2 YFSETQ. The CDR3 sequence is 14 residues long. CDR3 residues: CASSLGQGNYGYTF. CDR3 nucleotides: TGCGCCAGCAGCTTGGGACAGGGGAACTATGGCTACACCTTC.

CDR3 loop: CASSVRGEETQYF. The CDR3 region has the DNA TGTGCCAGCAGCGTTCGTGGGGAGGAGACCCAGTACTTC. The rearrangement uses TRBV5-4 and TRBJ2-5, with D perhaps TRBD2 (5 bases). The CDR3 runs to 13 residues. Trimming removed 4 bases at V and 5 bases at J, with 12 bases between. Germline V gene lookup returns CDR1 SGHNT and CDR2 YYREEE (reference sequence).

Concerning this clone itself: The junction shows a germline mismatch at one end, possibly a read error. The CDR3 sequence: CASSPRVRVSQGTQYF. CDR3 sequence (DNA): TGTGCCAGCAGCCCTCGGGTGCGGGTTAGCCAAGGGACCCAGTACTTC. The gene calls are TRBV7-9 and TRBJ2-5; a weak D match, TRBD2 (5 bases). This CDR3 spans 16 amino acids. Germline assignment: CDR1 SEHNR and CDR2 FQNEAQ (reference sequence).

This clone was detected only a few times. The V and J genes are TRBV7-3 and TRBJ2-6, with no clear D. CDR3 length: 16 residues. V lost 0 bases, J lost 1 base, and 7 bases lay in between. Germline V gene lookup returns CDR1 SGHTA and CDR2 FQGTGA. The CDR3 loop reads CASSLTWQSGANVLTF. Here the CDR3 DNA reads TGTGCCAGCAGCTTAACTTGGCAGTCTGGGGCCAACGTCCTGACTTTC.

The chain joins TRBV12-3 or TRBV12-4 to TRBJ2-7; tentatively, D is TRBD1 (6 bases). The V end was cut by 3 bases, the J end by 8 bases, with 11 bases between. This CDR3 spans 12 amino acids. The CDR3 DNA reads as TGTGCCAGCAGTTTTCAGGGGACGCAGCAGTACTTC. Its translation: CASSFQGTQQYF.

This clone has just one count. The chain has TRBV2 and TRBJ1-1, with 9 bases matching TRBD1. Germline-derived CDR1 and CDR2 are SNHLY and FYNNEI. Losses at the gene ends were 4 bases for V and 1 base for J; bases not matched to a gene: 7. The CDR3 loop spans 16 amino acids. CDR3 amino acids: CASSGTTGGANTEAFF. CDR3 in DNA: TGTGCCAGCAGTGGCACAACAGGGGGCGCGAACACTGAAGCTTTCTTT.

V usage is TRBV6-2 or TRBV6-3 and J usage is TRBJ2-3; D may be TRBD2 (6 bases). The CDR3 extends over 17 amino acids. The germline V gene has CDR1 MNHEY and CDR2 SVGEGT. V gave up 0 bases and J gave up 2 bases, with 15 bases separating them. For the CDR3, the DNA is TGTGCCAGCAGTTACTCGGAATGGAGGGGCGACACAGATACGCAGTATTTT. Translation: CASSYSEWRGDTDTQYF.

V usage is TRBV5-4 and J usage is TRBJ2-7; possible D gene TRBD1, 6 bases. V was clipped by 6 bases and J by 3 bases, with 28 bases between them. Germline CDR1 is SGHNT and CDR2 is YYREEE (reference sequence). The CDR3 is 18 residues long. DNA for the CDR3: TGTGCCAGCACCATTTCTCCCGGGTCTGGGCAGGGGCTCTACGAGCAGTACTTC. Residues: CASTISPGSGQGLYEQYF.

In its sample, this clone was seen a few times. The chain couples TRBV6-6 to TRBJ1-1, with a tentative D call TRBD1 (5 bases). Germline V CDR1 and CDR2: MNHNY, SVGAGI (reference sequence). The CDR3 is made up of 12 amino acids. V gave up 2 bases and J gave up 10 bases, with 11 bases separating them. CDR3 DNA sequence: TGTGCCAGCAGTTACACGGGGGAGGCAGCTTTCTTT. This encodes CASSYTGEAAFF.

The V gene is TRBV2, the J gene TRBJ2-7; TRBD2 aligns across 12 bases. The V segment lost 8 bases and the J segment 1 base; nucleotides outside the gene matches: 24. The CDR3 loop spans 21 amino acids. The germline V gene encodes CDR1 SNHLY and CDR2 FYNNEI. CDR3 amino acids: CASRLEPGLAGSIDGSYEQYF. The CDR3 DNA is TGTGCCAGCCGCCTAGAACCAGGACTAGCGGGATCTATCGACGGGTCCTACGAGCAGTACTTC.